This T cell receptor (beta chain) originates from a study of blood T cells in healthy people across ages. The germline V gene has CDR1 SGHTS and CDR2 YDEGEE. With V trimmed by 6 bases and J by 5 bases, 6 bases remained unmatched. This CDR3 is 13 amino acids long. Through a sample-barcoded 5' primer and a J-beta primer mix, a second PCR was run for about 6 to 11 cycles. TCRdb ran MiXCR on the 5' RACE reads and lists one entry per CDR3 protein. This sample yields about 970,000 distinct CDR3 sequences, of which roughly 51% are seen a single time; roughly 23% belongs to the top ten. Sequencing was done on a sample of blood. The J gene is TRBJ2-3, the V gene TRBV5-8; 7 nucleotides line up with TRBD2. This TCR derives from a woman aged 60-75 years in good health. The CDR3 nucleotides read TGTGCCAGCACCGCGGGGGAGGGAGATACGCAGTATTTT. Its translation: CASTAGEGDTQYF.